These 31 T cell receptor beta chains share one sample of origin, sequenced in a study of blood T cells in healthy people across ages. Then a second PCR, running about 6 to 12 cycles, was carried out with a sample-barcoded 5' primer and a J-beta primer mix. TCRdb reanalysed the 5' RACE reads using MiXCR and keeps one entry per CDR3 protein. The sample lists 1.8 million or so distinct CDR3 sequences, about 39% seen once, with 23% in the top ten. The sequenced sample consisted of blood. These receptors were taken from a human donor in good health.

This clonotype was detected a few times. V and J are TRBV12-3 or TRBV12-4 and TRBJ1-2; D remains unclear. V was trimmed by 5 bases and J by 4 bases, leaving 5 bases between them. There are 11 residues in the CDR3. The CDR3 DNA is TGTGCCAGCAGTCCCCTCTATGGCTACACCTTC. This codes for CASSPLYGYTF.

The chain joins TRBV2 to TRBJ1-6; D might be TRBD1 (6 bases). CDR3 size: 15 residues. V was cut by 3 bases and J by 6 bases, with 12 bases left in between. Germline V gene lookup returns CDR1 SNHLY and CDR2 FYNNEI. The CDR3 DNA reads as TGTGCCAGCAGTGAGGAACAGGGTGGTAATTCACCCCTCCACTTT. This codes for CASSEEQGGNSPLHF. The full variable domain, rest sourced from reference TRBV2 and TRBJ1-6, is EPEVTQTPSHQVTQMGQEVILRCVPISNHLYFYWYRQILGQKVEFLVSFYNNEISEKSEIFDDQFSVERPDGSNFTLKIRSTKLEDSAMYFCASSEEQGGNSPLHFGNGTRLTVT.

The rearrangement uses TRBV12-3 or TRBV12-4 and TRBJ2-3, with D possibly called TRBD1 or TRBD2 (6 bases each). CDR3 length: 16 residues. V lost 1 base to trimming and J lost 2 bases, with 13 bases between them. CDR3 DNA: TGTGCCAGCAGTTTAGGGGACGGGGGCAACACAGATACGCAGTATTTT. Translating it yields CASSLGDGGNTDTQYF.

V is TRBV9 and J is TRBJ2-7; a possible D gene is TRBD2 (6 bases). This CDR3 spans 14 amino acids. Trimming stripped 4 bases from V and 3 bases from J, with 14 bases between. Germline V lookup: CDR1 SGDLS, CDR2 YYNGEE. Here the CDR3 reads CASSPYGGNYEQYF. The CDR3 nucleotides are TGTGCCAGCAGCCCCTACGGGGGAAACTACGAGCAGTACTTC. The full variable domain, with the rest looked up from reference TRBV9 and TRBJ2-7, is DSGVTQTPKHLITATGQRVTLRCSPRSGDLSVYWYQQSLDQGLQFLIQYYNGEERAKGNILERFSAQQFPDLHSELNLSSLELGDSALYFCASSPYGGNYEQYFGPGTRLTVT.

This clonotype was observed a handful of times. V and J are TRBV9 and TRBJ2-7; unclear D gene. The V and J ends lost 1 base and 4 bases respectively, with 18 bases between them. The CDR3 extends over 16 amino acids. Germline CDR1 SGDLS, CDR2 YYNGEE. The CDR3 coding sequence is TGTGCCAGCAGCGTATTCGGGTCTACCCTCCCTTACGAGCAGTACTTC. Translating gives CASSVFGSTLPYEQYF.

This clonotype was recorded a few times. V usage is TRBV20-1 and J usage is TRBJ1-2; tentative D call: TRBD1 (5 bases). The CDR3 is 15 amino acids. CDR1 is DFQATT, CDR2 SNEGSKA, per germline (reference sequence). Trimming pared 2 bases from V and 7 bases from J, leaving 20 bases between. The CDR3 DNA is TGCAGTGCTAGACCCCCCTTCGGGACCAAAGGTGGCTACACCTTC. Protein: CSARPPFGTKGGYTF.

V and J are TRBV6-5 and TRBJ2-4; D may correspond to TRBD1 or TRBD2 (7 bases each). The end of the DNA aligns better with TRBJ2-7, so the J call may be wrong. The CDR3 is 16 amino acids. The germline V gene encodes CDR1 MNHEY and CDR2 SVGAGI. The CDR3 protein is CASSYPGAGGGYEQYF. CDR3 sequence (DNA): TGTGCCAGCAGTTACCCAGGGGCAGGGGGGGGATACGAGCAGTACTTC.

As for this clonotype: One end of the junction is discordant with germline, which a read error may explain. The V and J genes are TRBV9 and TRBJ2-7, with D tentatively TRBD2 (5 bases). The CDR3 loop spans 16 amino acids. Germline-derived CDR1 and CDR2 are SGDLS and YYNGEE. The chain's CDR3 is CVSNLYSGVISYEQYF. CDR3 bases: TGTGTCAGCAATCTATATTCCGGGGTAATCTCCTACGAGCAGTACTTC.

For this clonotype: The junction differs from germline at one of its ends, possibly a read error. The gene calls are TRBV6-6 and TRBJ2-4; the D call may be TRBD1 or TRBD2 (6 bases each). The CDR3 sequence is 16 residues long. Looked up from germline, CDR1 is MNHNY and CDR2 is SVGAGI (reference sequence). CDR3 nucleotide sequence: TGTGCCGGCAGTTTTCCGGGGGCCGGGGCCAAAAACATTCAGTACTTC. Translation gives CAGSFPGAGAKNIQYF.

Only a few counts were recorded for this clonotype. The chain couples TRBV20-1 to TRBJ2-3; 7 nucleotides align to TRBD1. The germline gives CDR1 DFQATT, CDR2 SNEGSKA (reference sequence). With V trimmed by 6 bases and J by 9 bases, 6 bases remained unmatched. The length of the CDR3 is 11 residues. CDR3 sequence (DNA): TGCAGTGCACATGACAGGGAGACGCAGTATTTT. Protein: CSAHDRETQYF.

This clonotype has a single count. The junction differs from germline at one of its ends, possibly a read error. The rearrangement joins TRBV10-3 to TRBJ2-1; D not resolved. Per the germline V gene, CDR1 is ENHRY and CDR2 is SYGVKD. The CDR3 consists of 14 residues. The CDR3 reads CAISDLEGSNKQFF. Written as DNA, the CDR3 is TGTGCCATCAGTGACCTCGAAGGTAGCAATAAGCAGTTCTTC.

This clonotype has just a few counts. V usage is TRBV5-1 and J usage is TRBJ2-7; the D is unclear. CDR1 is SGHRS, CDR2 YFSETQ, per germline. Trimming cost V 4 bases and J 5 bases, with 10 bases left between them. This CDR3 contains 12 residues. As DNA, the CDR3 is TGCGCCAGCAGCATGTTCCCCGACGAGCAGTACTTC. Translation: CASSMFPDEQYF.

Ten or more counts support this clonotype. The rearrangement joins TRBV12-3 or TRBV12-4 to TRBJ2-6; the D gene is possibly TRBD2 (6 bases). V dropped 3 bases and J dropped 4 bases, with 13 bases sitting between them. This CDR3 comprises 16 residues. This chain's CDR3 is CASSLIGDFGANVLTF. The CDR3 DNA sequence: TGTGCCAGCAGTTTGATAGGGGACTTCGGGGCCAACGTCCTGACTTTC.

V gene TRBV20-1 combines with J gene TRBJ1-4; 7 nucleotides agree with TRBD1. The germline V gene encodes CDR1 DFQATT and CDR2 SNEGSKA (reference sequence). The CDR3 extends over 14 amino acids. Trimming removed 0 bases from V and 8 bases from J; junction bases left unmatched: 6. In DNA, the CDR3 is TGCAGTGCTAGAGATAGCAGGGGGGCGGAAAAACTGTTTTTT. It translates to CSARDSRGAEKLFF.

This clonotype has just a few counts. The chain is built from TRBV7-9 and TRBJ2-7; 8 bases map to TRBD2. V was pared by 5 bases and J by 2 bases, with 11 bases of the junction left unmatched. The CDR3 runs to 16 residues. Germline-derived CDR1 and CDR2 are SEHNR and FQNEAQ (reference sequence). CDR3 sequence (DNA): TGTGCCAGCAGCCCCGCGCGGGGGGCCCCCACCTACGAGCAGTACTTC. Protein: CASSPARGAPTYEQYF.

The DNA of the CDR3 is TGTGCCAGCAGGGGACTGACCGGGGAGCTGTTTTTT. Translated: CASRGLTGELFF. The chain has TRBV6-2 or TRBV6-3 and TRBJ2-2; possibly TRBD2 for D (6 bases). Germline V gives CDR1 MNHEY, CDR2 SVGEGT. Trimming cost V 6 bases and J 5 bases, with 7 bases left between them. CDR3 length: 12 residues.

In its sample, this clonotype was seen a few times. This CDR3 reads CASSPPRTGPYEQYF. CDR3 nucleotide sequence: TGTGCCAGCTCACCACCGAGGACAGGGCCCTACGAGCAGTACTTC. This chain links TRBV18 with TRBJ2-7; TRBD1 agrees at 8 bases. After removal of 0 bases from V and 2 bases from J, the junction contained 3 bases not matched to a gene. The CDR3 extends over 15 amino acids. CDR1 is KGHSH and CDR2 is LQKENI in the germline V gene.

The chain links TRBV9 to TRBJ2-4; possibly TRBD2 for D (6 bases). The length of the CDR3 is 15 residues. Per germline, CDR1 SGDLS and CDR2 YYNGEE. V was clipped by 4 bases and J by 2 bases, with 13 bases between them. The CDR3, as DNA: TGTGCCAGCAGCACTGGGGGGATAACCAAAAACATTCAGTACTTC. Translated, it gives CASSTGGITKNIQYF.

This rearrangement joins TRBV13 to TRBJ2-5; possible D gene TRBD2, 6 bases. The J call may be incorrect, as the DNA end agrees better with TRBJ2-7. CDR3 size: 14 residues. Germline V gene sequence: CDR1 PRHDT, CDR2 FYEKMQ (reference sequence). In DNA form, the CDR3 reads TGTGCCAGCAGCTTTCGGGACTGGGGCTACGAGCAGTACTTC. Protein product: CASSFRDWGYEQYF.

The rearrangement joins TRBV5-1 to TRBJ2-5, with TRBD2 matching 7 bases. The ends lost 4 bases at V and 2 bases at J; junction bases unmatched: 8. The CDR3 spans 15 residues. Germline lookup yields CDR1 SGHRS and CDR2 YFSETQ. The CDR3 protein is CASSGTGTTQETQYF. The CDR3, as DNA: TGCGCCAGCAGCGGGACCGGGACTACTCAAGAGACCCAGTACTTC.

This clonotype was recorded a few times. The chain has TRBV4-2 and TRBJ2-1; 8 bases match TRBD1. The CDR3 is 15 amino acids. Germline CDR1 is LGHNA and CDR2 is YNFKEQ. V trimming: 1 base; J trimming: 7 bases; junction bases outside the gene matches: 6. CDR3 sequence: CASSQGTGNLNEQFF. DNA for the CDR3: TGTGCCAGCAGCCAAGGGACAGGGAATTTAAATGAGCAGTTCTTC.

The gene calls are TRBV5-6 and TRBJ2-5, with 7 bases identical to TRBD1. The DNA end favors TRBJ2-7, so the J call may be wrong. Germline V gives CDR1 SGHDT, CDR2 YYEEEE. This CDR3 is built from 16 residues. The CDR3 protein is CASSSLKRGRAYEQYF. The CDR3 DNA follows: TGTGCCAGCAGCTCCCTAAAGAGGGGGCGAGCTTACGAGCAGTACTTC.

This clonotype was detected many times. J is TRBJ2-3 and V is TRBV6-2 or TRBV6-3; D remains unclear. Germline values: CDR1 MNHEY, CDR2 SVGEGT. Trimming took 0 bases from V and 11 from J, leaving 12 bases between them. The CDR3 is 13 amino acids. The CDR3 here is CASSYSSVDWQYF. CDR3 sequence (DNA): TGTGCCAGCAGTTACTCCTCCGTTGACTGGCAGTATTTT.

V is TRBV20-1 and J is TRBJ2-1, with D perhaps matching TRBD1 or TRBD2 (5 bases each). The length of the CDR3 is 12 residues. The V end was cut by 3 bases, the J end by 7 bases, with 10 bases between. The germline gives CDR1 DFQATT, CDR2 SNEGSKA (reference sequence). Here the CDR3 DNA reads TGCAGTGCTAGCGTAGGGGAGAATGAGCAGTTCTTC. This gives the protein CSASVGENEQFF.

This clonotype showed up just a few times. The rearrangement joins TRBV5-1 to TRBJ2-7; unclear D gene. The germline V and J ends were trimmed by 1 base and 2 bases, with 13 bases remaining between them. Germline assignment: CDR1 SGHRS and CDR2 YFSETQ. CDR3 length: 15 amino acids. Here the CDR3 DNA reads TGCGCCAGCAGCTTGAGGGCAGGCGAAACCTACGAGCAGTACTTC. The encoded protein is CASSLRAGETYEQYF.

Details on this clonotype: One junction end does not reproduce the germline sequence, and a read error may be involved. This CDR3 reads CAGSHLGRSSVGTDTQYF. CDR3 DNA: TGTGCCGGCAGCCACCTGGGTAGATCTTCGGTCGGCACAGATACGCAGTATTTT. V gene TRBV7-2 combines with J gene TRBJ2-3; D ambiguous. CDR1 and CDR2 (germline): SGHTA, FQGNSA. This CDR3 comprises 18 residues. The full variable domain, completed using reference TRBV7-2 and TRBJ2-3, is GAGVSQSPSNKVTEKGKDVELRCDPISGHTALYWYRQSLGQGLEFLIYFQGNSAPDKSGLPSDRFSAERTGGSVSTLTIQRTQQEDSAVYLCAGSHLGRSSVGTDTQYFGPGTRLTVL.

This clonotype was counted between two and nine times. The chain couples TRBV4-1 to TRBJ2-4; 9 bases match TRBD2. The trim removed 1 base at V and 3 bases at J, leaving 10 bases unmatched. The CDR3 covers 18 residues. The germline V gene has CDR1 MGHRA and CDR2 YSYEKL. CDR3 nucleotide sequence: TGCGCCAGCAGCCAAGGGGCTAGCGGGGCCGGAGACAAAAACATTCAGTACTTC. Its protein product is CASSQGASGAGDKNIQYF.

The CDR3 DNA reads TGTGCCAGCGGGTTAGCGGGGGGAACTGGGGCCAACGTCCTGACTTTC. Protein sequence: CASGLAGGTGANVLTF. The chain has TRBV27 and TRBJ2-6; TRBD2 matches 10 bases. Germline loops: CDR1 MNHEY, CDR2 SMNVEV (reference sequence). The CDR3 totals 16 residues. V trimming: 8 bases; J trimming: 2 bases; junction bases outside the gene matches: 6.

This clonotype was recorded a few times. The rearrangement uses TRBV20-1 and TRBJ1-2; possible D gene TRBD1, 5 bases. The germline V gene encodes CDR1 DFQATT and CDR2 SNEGSKA (reference sequence). The V gene lost 3 bases and the J gene lost 4 bases, with 18 bases spanning the gap. This CDR3 region has 15 residues. CDR3 nucleotide sequence: TGCAGTGCTAGCCCTACCCACAGGCTTGGCTATGGCTACACCTTC. This codes for CSASPTHRLGYGYTF.

The chain combines TRBV28 with TRBJ2-5; the D gene is possibly TRBD2 (6 bases). Germline CDR1 is MDHEN and CDR2 is SYDVKM. V was clipped by 4 bases and J by 1 base, with 13 bases between them. The CDR3 runs to 15 residues. The CDR3 DNA sequence: TGTGCCAGCAGTTCCTCTCGGGAGCTCCAAGAGACCCAGTACTTC. Its protein is CASSSSRELQETQYF.

The chain combines TRBV7-2 with TRBJ2-1; TRBD2 matches 7 bases. V lost 6 bases to trimming and J lost 0 bases; unmatched junction nucleotides: 14. The CDR3 sequence is 18 residues long. CDR1 and CDR2 from the germline V gene are SGHTA and FQGNSA. CDR3 DNA: TGTGCCAGCAGGATAGCTCATGACGGGGGGAGCTCCTACAATGAGCAGTTCTTC. Residues: CASRIAHDGGSSYNEQFF.